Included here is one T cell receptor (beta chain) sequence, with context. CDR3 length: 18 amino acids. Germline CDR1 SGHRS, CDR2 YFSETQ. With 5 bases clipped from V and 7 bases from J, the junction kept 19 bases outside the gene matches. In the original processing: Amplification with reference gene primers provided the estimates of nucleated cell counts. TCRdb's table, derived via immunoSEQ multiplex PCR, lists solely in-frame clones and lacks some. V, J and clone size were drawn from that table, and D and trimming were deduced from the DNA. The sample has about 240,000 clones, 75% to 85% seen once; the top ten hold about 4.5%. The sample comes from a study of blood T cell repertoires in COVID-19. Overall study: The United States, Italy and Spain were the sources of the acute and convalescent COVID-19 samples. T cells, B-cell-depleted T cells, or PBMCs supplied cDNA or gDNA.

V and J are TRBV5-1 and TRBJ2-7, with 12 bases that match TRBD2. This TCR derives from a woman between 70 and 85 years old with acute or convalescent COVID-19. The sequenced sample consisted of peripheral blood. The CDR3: CASRKRLAGAGGRWEQYF. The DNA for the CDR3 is TGCGCCAGCAGAAAACGACTAGCGGGGGCCGGAGGTCGATGGGAGCAGTACTTC. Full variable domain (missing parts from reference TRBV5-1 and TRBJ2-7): KAGVTQTPRYLIKTRGQQVTLSCSPISGHRSVSWYQQTPGQGLQFLFEYFSETQRNKGNFPGRFSGRQFSNSRSEMNVSTLELGDSALYLCASRKRLAGAGGRWEQYFGPGTRLTVT.